This TCR beta chain was identified during a study of blood T cell repertoires in COVID-19. As for the study in general: Sites across the United States, Italy and Spain contributed samples from acute and convalescent COVID-19. PBMCs, B-cell-depleted T cells, or T cells provided the cDNA or gDNA that made up the material.

The method was immunoSEQ multiplex PCR; TCRdb's version includes in-frame clones alone and lacks a portion of them. The repertoire holds about 88,000 clones, 87% seen once, with 15% in the top ten. The germline V and J ends were trimmed by 4 bases and 5 bases, with 11 bases remaining between them. CDR1 and CDR2 from the germline V gene are SNHLY and FYNNEI. The CDR3 runs 13 residues. This receptor was identified in a male donor with acute or convalescent COVID-19. The V call is TRBV2, the J call TRBJ2-5; TRBD1 is a possible D gene (5 bases). Sequences were obtained from peripheral blood. This CDR3 reads CASSVLGVETQYF. Written as DNA, the CDR3 is TGTGCCAGCAGTGTTTTAGGGGTTGAGACCCAGTACTTC.